This entry features one T cell receptor beta chain sequence. The antigen is not known. This entry is derived from a study of T-cell reconstitution after alpha-beta-depleted transplantation in children. Overall study results and limits: One year post-transplant, T-cell counts and diversity were largely derived from T cells produced anew. Several hundred rapidly expanded clones from non-depleted graft cells reportedly supplied alpha-beta T cells about two months post-transplant. For some patients, TCRbeta diversity was high at day 60 because of recipient T cells and thymic progenitors that survived.

From germline, CDR1 is SQVTM and CDR2 ANQGSEA. CDR3 length: 16 residues. The V gene end was trimmed by 2 bases and the J gene end by 1 base; junction bases not matched to a gene: 10. Unique molecular identifiers were used in preparing the TCRbeta library. TCRdb recomputed calls from the PCR reads with MiXCR, one row per CDR3 protein. The data hold more than 200,000 distinct CDR3 sequences, with under 30% observed a single time. This chain links TRBV29-1 with TRBJ1-1; 7 nucleotides match TRBD1. The input for sequencing was PBMCs, taken before TCRalphabeta/CD19-depleted stem cell transplant. This receptor was obtained from a girl aged 2-10 years with Fanconi anemia, due to receive a stem cell transplant. The chain's CDR3 is CSVEIGYGTANTEAFF. The CDR3 DNA is TGCAGCGTTGAAATTGGGTACGGGACAGCGAACACTGAAGCTTTCTTT.